This T cell receptor (beta chain) was captured by sequencing in a study of graft-versus-host responses after intestinal transplantation. For this clone: The target antigen is unknown.

Assay used: immunoSEQ multiplex PCR; TCRdb lists only in-frame clones, some missing. This sample yields about 93,000 clones, of which 82% are seen a single time; around 0.8% belongs to the top ten. Study-wide results and caveats: GvH clones appeared in recipient marrow, some first in ileum or blood.

Trimming left V 4 bases short and J 3 bases short, with 14 bases between. Germline-derived CDR1 and CDR2 are SQVTM and ANQGSEA. This CDR3 has 14 residues. The origin of this receptor is a human donor who received an intestinal transplant. Here the sequenced sample was unstimulated CD4+ T cells sorted from spleen or lymph node cells, taken before intestinal transplant. V gene TRBV29-1 combines with J gene TRBJ2-3, with D possibly matching TRBD2 (6 bases). CDR3 sequence: CSVGGGMGTDTQYF. The CDR3 nucleotides read TGCAGCGTTGGAGGCGGGATGGGAACAGATACGCAGTATTTT.